This is a list of T cell receptor beta chains from one sample in a study of T cell responses to AZD1222 COVID-19 vaccine. The method was immunoSEQ multiplex PCR; TCRdb's version includes in-frame clones alone and lacks a portion of them. The repertoire holds about 84,000 clones, with nearly 90% as singletons. Sequenced here: peripheral blood, sampled on day 0 of AZD1222 vaccination. Every receptor here comes from an adult in good health. CDR3s include the opening cysteine and the closing phenylalanine or tryptophan. Each record gives: clone size, J gene, D gene, V gene, CDR3 protein, CDR3 DNA. A D gene is named only where the DNA matches it firmly. Clone size is stated in some rows and not others, as once, few, many or a class when expanded.

-	TRBJ1-4	TRBD1	TRBV2	CASVRRGTGLATNEKLFF	TGTGCCAGCGTCAGAAGGGGGACAGGGTTAGCAACTAATGAAAAACTGTTTTTT
many	TRBJ1-5	TRBD1	TRBV30	CAWKPGGQGGNQPQHF	TGTGCCTGGAAACCGGGGGGACAGGGAGGAAATCAGCCCCAGCATTTT
-	TRBJ1-4	-	TRBV11-2	CASSLGFNEKLFF	TGTGCCAGCAGCTTGGGGTTCAATGAAAAACTGTTTTTT
-	TRBJ2-1	-	TRBV11-2	CASSLFPGSGNEQFF	TGTGCCAGCAGCTTATTCCCAGGGTCAGGCAATGAGCAGTTCTTC
-	TRBJ1-2	TRBD1	TRBV18	CASSPRTGEQGGYTF	TGTGCCAGCTCACCAAGGACAGGGGAACAAGGTGGCTACACCTTC
-	TRBJ1-5	-	TRBV6-2/TRBV6-3	CASSSYRTDNQPQHF	TGTGCCAGCAGTTCGTACCGGACAGACAATCAGCCCCAGCATTTT
-	TRBJ1-4	TRBD1	TRBV10-2	CASRETQGSHEKLFF	TGCGCCAGCAGGGAAACACAGGGGTCTCATGAAAAACTGTTTTTT
-	TRBJ2-2	-	TRBV6-5	CASKSTNAGELFF	TGTGCCAGCAAGAGTACCAACGCCGGGGAGCTGTTTTTT
-	TRBJ1-5	-	TRBV27	CAAGGDNQPQHF	TGTGCCGCGGGGGGGGACAATCAGCCCCAGCATTTT
-	TRBJ1-2	-	TRBV29-1	CSVGRRTNYGYTF	TGCAGCGTTGGGCGGAGGACTAACTATGGCTACACCTTC
few	TRBJ1-2	TRBD1	TRBV4-1	CASSQVGTAIYVGYTF	TGCGCCAGCAGCCAGGTGGGGACAGCTATCTATGTGGGCTACACCTTC
-	TRBJ1-2	-	TRBV5-1	CASSLPGSYGYTF	TGCGCCAGCAGCTTGCCGGGATCCTATGGCTACACCTTC
once	TRBJ1-2	-	TRBV27	CASSLTVNYGYTF	TGTGCCAGCAGCTTGACAGTTAACTATGGCTACACCTTC
-	TRBJ2-1	-	TRBV29-1	CSVPTVSSYNEQFF	TGCAGCGTCCCCACGGTTAGCTCCTACAATGAGCAGTTCTTC
-	TRBJ2-5	-	TRBV5-1	CASSFIPGAQETQYF	TGCGCCAGCAGCTTTATACCAGGGGCGCAAGAGACCCAGTACTTC
-	TRBJ1-2	TRBD1	TRBV15	CATSRDDRVYGYTF	TGTGCCACCAGCAGAGACGACAGGGTCTATGGCTACACCTTC
few	TRBJ2-1	TRBD2	TRBV5-1	CASSSGLAGGSNEQFF	TGCGCCAGCAGCTCAGGACTAGCGGGAGGTTCGAATGAGCAGTTCTTC
-	TRBJ1-1	-	TRBV19	CASSMTALMNTEAFF	TGTGCCAGTAGTATGACTGCACTCATGAACACTGAAGCTTTCTTT